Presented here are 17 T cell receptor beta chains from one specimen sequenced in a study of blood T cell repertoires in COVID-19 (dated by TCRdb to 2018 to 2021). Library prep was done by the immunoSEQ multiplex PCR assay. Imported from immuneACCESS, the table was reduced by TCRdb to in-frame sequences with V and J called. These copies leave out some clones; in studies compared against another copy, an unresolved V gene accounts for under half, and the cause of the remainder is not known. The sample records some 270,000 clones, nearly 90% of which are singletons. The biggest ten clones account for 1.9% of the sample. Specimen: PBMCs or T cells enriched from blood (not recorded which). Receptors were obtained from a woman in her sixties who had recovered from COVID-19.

The CDR3: CSLPGQGTDTQYF. CDR3 nucleotide sequence: TGCAGCCTTCCCGGACAGGGGACAGATACGCAGTATTTT. The chain carries TRBV29-1 and TRBJ2-3; 9 bases fit TRBD1. The CDR3 sequence is 13 residues long. Germline CDR1 is SQVTM and CDR2 is ANQGSEA. J gave up 3 bases and V 8 bases, and 6 bases lay outside the gene matches.

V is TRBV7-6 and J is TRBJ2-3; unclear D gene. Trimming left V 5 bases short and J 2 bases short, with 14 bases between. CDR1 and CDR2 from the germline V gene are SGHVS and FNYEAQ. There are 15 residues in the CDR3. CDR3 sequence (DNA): TGTGCCAGCAGCCCTCTGGGCTTTCTCACAGATACGCAGTATTTT. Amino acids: CASSPLGFLTDTQYF. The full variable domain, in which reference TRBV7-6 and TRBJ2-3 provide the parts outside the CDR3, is GAGVSQSPRYKVTKRGQDVALRCDPISGHVSLYWYRQALGQGPEFLTYFNYEAQQDKSGLPNDRFSAERPEGSISTLTIQRTEQRDSAMYRCASSPLGFLTDTQYFGPGTRLTVL.

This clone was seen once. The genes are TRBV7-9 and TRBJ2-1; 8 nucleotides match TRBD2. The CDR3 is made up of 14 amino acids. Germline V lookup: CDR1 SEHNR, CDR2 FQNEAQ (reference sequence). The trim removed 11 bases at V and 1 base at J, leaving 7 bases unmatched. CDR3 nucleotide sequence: TGTGCCTGTATAGGGACTAGATCCTACAATGAGCAGTTCTTC. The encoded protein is CACIGTRSYNEQFF. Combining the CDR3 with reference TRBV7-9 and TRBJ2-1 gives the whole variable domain DTGVSQNPRHKITKRGQNVTFRCDPISEHNRLYWYRQTLGQGPEFLTYFQNEAQLEKSRLLSDRFSAERPKGSFSTLEIQRTEQGDSAMYLCACIGTRSYNEQFFGPGTRLTVL.

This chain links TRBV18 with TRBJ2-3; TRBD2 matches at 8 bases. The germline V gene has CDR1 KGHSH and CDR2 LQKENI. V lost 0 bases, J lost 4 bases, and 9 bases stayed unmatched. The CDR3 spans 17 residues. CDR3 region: CASSPPWSSGGADTQYF. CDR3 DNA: TGTGCCAGCTCACCACCATGGTCCAGCGGGGGCGCAGATACGCAGTATTTT.

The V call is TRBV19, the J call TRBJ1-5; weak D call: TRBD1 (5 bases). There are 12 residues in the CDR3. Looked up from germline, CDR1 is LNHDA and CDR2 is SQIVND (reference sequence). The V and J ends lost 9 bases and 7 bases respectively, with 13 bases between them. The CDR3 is CASEWGGQPQHF. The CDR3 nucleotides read TGTGCCAGCGAGTGGGGGGGACAGCCCCAGCATTTT.

The CDR3 DNA reads as TGTGCCAGCAGCGAATGGACAGGGGCAAGGAACACTGAAGCTTTCTTT. It is translated as CASSEWTGARNTEAFF. The chain links TRBV11-1 to TRBJ1-1; 9 positions agree with TRBD1. Trimming at V came to 5 bases and at J to 1 base, leaving 8 bases not matched to a gene. The CDR3 totals 16 residues. Germline values: CDR1 SGHAT, CDR2 FQDESV (reference sequence).

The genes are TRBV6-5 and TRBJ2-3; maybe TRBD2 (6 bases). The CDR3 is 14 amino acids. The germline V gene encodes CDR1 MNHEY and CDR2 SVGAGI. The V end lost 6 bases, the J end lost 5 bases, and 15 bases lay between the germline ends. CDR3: CASRGTLPLDTQYF. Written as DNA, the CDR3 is TGTGCCAGCAGGGGGACTCTCCCATTAGATACGCAGTATTTT.

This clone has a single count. CDR3 nucleotides: TGTGCCTCCAGGGACACTCGCACAGATACGCAGTATTTT. Translated, it gives CASRDTRTDTQYF. This sequence joins TRBV10-3 and TRBJ2-3, with D perhaps matching TRBD1 (6 bases). The ends were cut back, 11 bases at V and 1 base at J, with 13 bases in the middle. This CDR3 region has 13 residues. Germline CDR1 is ENHRY and CDR2 is SYGVKD.

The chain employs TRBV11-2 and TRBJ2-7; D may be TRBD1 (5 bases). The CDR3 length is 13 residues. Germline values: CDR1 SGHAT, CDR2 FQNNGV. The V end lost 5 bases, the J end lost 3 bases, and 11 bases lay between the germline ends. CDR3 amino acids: CASSPNQGYEQYF. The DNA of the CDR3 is TGTGCCAGCAGCCCGAACCAGGGCTACGAGCAGTACTTC.

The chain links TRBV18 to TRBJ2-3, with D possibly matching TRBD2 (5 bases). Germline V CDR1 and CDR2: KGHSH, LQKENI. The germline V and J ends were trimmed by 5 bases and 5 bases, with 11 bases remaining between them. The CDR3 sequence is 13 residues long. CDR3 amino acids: CASSIDYEDTQYF. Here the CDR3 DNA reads TGTGCCAGCTCAATCGACTACGAAGATACGCAGTATTTT.

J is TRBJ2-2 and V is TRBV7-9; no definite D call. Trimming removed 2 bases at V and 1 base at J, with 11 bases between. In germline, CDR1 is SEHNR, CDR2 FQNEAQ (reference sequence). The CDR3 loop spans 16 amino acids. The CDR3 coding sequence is TGTGCCAGCAGCTTATTACGCGGAGAGAACACCGGGGAGCTGTTTTTT. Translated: CASSLLRGENTGELFF.

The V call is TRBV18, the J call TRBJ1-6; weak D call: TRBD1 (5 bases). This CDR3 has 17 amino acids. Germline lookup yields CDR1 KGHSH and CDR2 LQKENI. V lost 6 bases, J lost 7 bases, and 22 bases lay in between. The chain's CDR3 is CASSQYPVTATNSPLHF. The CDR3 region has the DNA TGTGCCAGCTCGCAATATCCCGTGACAGCTACCAATTCACCCCTCCACTTT.

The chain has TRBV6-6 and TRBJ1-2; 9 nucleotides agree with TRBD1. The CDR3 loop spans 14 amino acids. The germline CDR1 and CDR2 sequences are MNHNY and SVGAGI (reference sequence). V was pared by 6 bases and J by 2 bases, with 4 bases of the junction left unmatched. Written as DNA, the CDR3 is TGTGCCAGCAGCCGGACAGGGGAGAACTATGGCTACACCTTC. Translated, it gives CASSRTGENYGYTF.

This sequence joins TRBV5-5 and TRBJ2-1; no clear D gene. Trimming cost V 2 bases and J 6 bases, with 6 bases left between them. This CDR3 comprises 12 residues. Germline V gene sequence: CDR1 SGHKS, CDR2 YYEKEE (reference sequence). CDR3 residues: CASSFTLNEQFF. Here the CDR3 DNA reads TGTGCCAGCAGCTTCACTCTCAATGAGCAGTTCTTC.

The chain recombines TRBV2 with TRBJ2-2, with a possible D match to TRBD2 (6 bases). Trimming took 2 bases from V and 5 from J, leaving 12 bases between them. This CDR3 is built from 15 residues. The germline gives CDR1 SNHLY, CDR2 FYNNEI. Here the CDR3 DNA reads TGTGCCAGCAGTGAAATCGCGGGAATTACCGGGGAGCTGTTTTTT. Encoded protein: CASSEIAGITGELFF.

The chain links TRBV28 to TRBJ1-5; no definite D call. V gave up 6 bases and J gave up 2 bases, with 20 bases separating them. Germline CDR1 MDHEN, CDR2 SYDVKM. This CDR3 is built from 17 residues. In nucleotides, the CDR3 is TGTGCCAGCAGAATGTCTAAATACTTAATAGGCAATCAGCCCCAGCATTTT. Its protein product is CASRMSKYLIGNQPQHF.

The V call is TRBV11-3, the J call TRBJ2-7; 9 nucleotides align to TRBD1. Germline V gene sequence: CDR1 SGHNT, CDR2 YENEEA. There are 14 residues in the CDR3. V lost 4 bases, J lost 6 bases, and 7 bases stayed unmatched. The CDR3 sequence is CASSYRDRAGEQYF. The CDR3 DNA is TGTGCCAGCAGCTACCGGGACAGGGCGGGCGAGCAGTACTTC.